This TCR beta chain was sequenced during a study of cytomegalovirus exposure and HLA in healthy donors. PCR used 60 Vbeta primers and 13 Jbeta primers. The table came from immunoSEQ multiplex PCR; TCRdb's copy has only in-frame clones and leaves some out. The table includes about 100,000 clones, 60% to 80% detected once. Trimming left V 4 bases short and J 0 bases short, with 4 bases between. This CDR3 is built from 13 residues. The germline gives CDR1 SGDLS, CDR2 YYNGEE. About this clone itself: Its antigen is currently unknown.

General observations from the study: A likely sequencing artifact accounted for one observed cluster of highly shared sequence variants.

This clonotype was sampled from a woman between 18 and 29 years old in good health and CMV-seropositive. The rearrangement joins TRBV9 to TRBJ2-2; D is unresolved. The source material was PBMCs. The DNA for the CDR3 is TGTGCCAGCAGCCCCACGAACACCGGGGAGCTGTTTTTT. Residues: CASSPTNTGELFF. Based on the CDR3 plus reference TRBV9 and TRBJ2-2, the full variable domain is DSGVTQTPKHLITATGQRVTLRCSPRSGDLSVYWYQQSLDQGLQFLIQYYNGEERAKGNILERFSAQQFPDLHSELNLSSLELGDSALYFCASSPTNTGELFFGEGSRLTVL.